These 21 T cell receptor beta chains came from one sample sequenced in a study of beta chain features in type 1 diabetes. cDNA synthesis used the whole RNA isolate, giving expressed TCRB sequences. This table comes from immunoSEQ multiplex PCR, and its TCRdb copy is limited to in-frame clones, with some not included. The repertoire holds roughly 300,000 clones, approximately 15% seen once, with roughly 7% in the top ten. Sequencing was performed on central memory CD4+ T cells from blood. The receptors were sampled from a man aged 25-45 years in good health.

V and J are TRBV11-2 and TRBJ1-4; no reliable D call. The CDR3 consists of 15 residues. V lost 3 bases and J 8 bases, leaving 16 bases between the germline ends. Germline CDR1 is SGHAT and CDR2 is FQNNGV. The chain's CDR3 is CASSFSRTRGEKLFF. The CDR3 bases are TGTGCCAGCAGCTTCAGTAGGACGCGTGGAGAAAAACTGTTTTTT.

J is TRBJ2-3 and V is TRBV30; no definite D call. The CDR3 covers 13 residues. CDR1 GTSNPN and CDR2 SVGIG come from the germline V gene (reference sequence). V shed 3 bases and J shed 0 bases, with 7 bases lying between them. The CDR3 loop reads CAWRRRSTDTQYF. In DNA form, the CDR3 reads TGTGCCTGGAGGAGGCGTAGCACAGATACGCAGTATTTT.

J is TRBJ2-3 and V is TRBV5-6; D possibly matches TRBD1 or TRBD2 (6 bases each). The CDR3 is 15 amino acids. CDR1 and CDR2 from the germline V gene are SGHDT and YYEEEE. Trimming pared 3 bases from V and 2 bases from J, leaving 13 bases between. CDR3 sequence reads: CASSSYGGPTDTQYF. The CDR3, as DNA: TGTGCCAGCAGCTCCTACGGGGGCCCCACAGATACGCAGTATTTT.

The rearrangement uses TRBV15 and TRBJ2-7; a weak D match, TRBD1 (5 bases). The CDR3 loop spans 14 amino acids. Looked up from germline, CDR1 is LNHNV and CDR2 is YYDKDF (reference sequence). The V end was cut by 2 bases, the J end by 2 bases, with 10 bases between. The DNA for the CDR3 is TGTGCCACCAGCAGAAGGACATACACCTACGAGCAGTACTTC. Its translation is CATSRRTYTYEQYF.

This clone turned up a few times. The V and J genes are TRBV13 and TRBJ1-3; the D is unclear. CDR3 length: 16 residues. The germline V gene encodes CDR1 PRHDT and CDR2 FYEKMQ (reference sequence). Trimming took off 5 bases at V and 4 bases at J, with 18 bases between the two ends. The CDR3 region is CASSRRPGDPGNTIYF. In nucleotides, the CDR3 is TGTGCCAGCAGCAGGCGGCCCGGAGATCCCGGAAACACCATATATTTT.

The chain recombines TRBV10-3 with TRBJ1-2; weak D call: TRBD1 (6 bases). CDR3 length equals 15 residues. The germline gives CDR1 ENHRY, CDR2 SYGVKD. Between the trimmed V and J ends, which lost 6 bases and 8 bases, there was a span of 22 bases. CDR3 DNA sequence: TGTGCCATCAGATCTACGGACAGCGCTATGTGGGGCTACACCTTC. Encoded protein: CAIRSTDSAMWGYTF.

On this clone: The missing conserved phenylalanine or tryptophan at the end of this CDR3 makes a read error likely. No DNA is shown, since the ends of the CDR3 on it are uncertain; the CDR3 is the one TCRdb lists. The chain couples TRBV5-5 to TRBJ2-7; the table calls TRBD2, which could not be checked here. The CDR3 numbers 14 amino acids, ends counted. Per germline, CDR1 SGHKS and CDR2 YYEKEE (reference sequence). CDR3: CASSSSGTSSWSIL.

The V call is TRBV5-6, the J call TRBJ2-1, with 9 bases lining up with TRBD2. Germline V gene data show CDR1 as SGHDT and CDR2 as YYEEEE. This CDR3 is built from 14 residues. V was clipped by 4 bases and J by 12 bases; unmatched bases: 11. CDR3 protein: CASSPGTSSSWQFF. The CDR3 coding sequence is TGTGCCAGCAGCCCCGGGACTAGCAGCTCCTGGCAGTTCTTC.

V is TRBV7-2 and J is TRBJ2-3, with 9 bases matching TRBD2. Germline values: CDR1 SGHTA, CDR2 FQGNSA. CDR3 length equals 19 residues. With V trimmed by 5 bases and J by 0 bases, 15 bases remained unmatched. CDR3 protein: CASSPFRPSGTTSTDTQYF. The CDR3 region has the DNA TGTGCCAGCAGCCCCTTCCGGCCTAGCGGGACAACTAGCACAGATACGCAGTATTTT.

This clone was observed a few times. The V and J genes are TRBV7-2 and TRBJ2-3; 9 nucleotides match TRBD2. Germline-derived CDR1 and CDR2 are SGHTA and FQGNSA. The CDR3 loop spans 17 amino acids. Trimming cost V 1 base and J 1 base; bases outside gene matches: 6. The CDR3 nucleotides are TGTGCCAGCAGCTTAGTTACAGCGGGAGGTGGCACAGATACGCAGTATTTT. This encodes CASSLVTAGGGTDTQYF.

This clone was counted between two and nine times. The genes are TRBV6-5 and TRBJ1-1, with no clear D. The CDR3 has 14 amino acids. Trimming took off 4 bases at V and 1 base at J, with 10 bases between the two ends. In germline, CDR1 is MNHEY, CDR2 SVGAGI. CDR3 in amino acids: CASSLDNSNTEAFF. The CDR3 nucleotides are TGTGCCAGCAGTTTAGACAACTCGAACACTGAAGCTTTCTTT.

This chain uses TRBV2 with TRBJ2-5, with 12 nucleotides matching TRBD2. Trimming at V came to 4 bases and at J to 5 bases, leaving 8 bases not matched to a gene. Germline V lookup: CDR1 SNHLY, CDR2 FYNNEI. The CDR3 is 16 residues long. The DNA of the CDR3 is TGTGCCAGCAGTGTTTCGAGGACTAGCGGGACGGAGACCCAGTACTTC. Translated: CASSVSRTSGTETQYF.

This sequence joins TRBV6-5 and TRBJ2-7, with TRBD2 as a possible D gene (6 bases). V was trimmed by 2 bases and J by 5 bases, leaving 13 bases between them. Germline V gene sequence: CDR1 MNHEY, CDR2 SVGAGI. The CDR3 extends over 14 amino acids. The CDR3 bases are TGTGCCAGCAGTTACACGGAGGGGTTGGACGAGCAGTACTTC. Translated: CASSYTEGLDEQYF.

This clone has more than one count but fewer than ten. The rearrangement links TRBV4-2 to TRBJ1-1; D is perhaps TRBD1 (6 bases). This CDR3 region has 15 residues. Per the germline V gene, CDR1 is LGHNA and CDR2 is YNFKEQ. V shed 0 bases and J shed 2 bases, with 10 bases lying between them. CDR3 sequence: CASSQDRGGNTEAFF. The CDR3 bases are TGTGCCAGCAGCCAAGATAGGGGGGGAAACACTGAAGCTTTCTTT.

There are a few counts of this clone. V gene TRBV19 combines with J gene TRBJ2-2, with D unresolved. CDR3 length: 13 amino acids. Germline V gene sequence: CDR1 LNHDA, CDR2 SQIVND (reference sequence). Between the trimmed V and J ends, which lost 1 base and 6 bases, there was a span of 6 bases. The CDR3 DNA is TGTGCCAGTAGTATAGCTGATCCCGGGGAGCTGTTTTTT. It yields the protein CASSIADPGELFF.

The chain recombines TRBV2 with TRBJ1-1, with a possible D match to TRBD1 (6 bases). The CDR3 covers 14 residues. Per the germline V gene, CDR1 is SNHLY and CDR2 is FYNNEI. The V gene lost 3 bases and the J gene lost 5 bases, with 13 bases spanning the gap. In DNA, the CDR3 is TGTGCCAGCAGTGATGTCGGGGGGCTTACTGAAGCTTTCTTT. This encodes CASSDVGGLTEAFF. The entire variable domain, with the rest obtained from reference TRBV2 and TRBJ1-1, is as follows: EPEVTQTPSHQVTQMGQEVILRCVPISNHLYFYWYRQILGQKVEFLVSFYNNEISEKSEIFDDQFSVERPDGSNFTLKIRSTKLEDSAMYFCASSDVGGLTEAFFGQGTRLTVV.

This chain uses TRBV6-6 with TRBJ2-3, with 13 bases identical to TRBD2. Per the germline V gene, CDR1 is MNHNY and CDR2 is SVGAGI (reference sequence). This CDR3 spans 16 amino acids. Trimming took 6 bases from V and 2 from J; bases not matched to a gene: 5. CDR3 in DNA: TGTGCCAGCAGCTTGGGGACTAGCGGGACCACAGATACGCAGTATTTT. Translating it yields CASSLGTSGTTDTQYF.

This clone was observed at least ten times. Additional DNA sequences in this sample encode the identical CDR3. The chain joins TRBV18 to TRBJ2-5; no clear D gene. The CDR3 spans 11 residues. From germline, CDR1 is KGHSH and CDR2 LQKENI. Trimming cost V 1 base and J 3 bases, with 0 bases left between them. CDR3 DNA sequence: TGTGCCAGCTCACCACAAGAGACCCAGTACTTC. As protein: CASSPQETQYF.

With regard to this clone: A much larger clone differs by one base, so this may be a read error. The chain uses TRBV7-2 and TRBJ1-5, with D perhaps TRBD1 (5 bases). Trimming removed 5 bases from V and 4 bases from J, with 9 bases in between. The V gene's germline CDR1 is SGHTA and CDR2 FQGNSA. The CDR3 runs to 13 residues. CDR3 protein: CASSRGGNQPQHF. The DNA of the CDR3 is TGTGCCAGCAGCCGGGGGGGGAATCAGCCCCAGCATTTT.

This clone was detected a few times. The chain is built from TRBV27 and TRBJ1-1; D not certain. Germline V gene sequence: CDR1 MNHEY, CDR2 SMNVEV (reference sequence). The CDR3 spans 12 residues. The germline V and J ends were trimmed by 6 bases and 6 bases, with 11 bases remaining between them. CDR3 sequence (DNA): TGTGCCAGCAGGAGTAGCCCGGCTGAAGCTTTCTTT. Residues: CASRSSPAEAFF.

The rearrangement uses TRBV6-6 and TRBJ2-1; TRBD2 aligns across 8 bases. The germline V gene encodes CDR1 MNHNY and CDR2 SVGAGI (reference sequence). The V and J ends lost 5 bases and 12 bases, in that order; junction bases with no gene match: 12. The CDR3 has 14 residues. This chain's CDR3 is CASSPTSGLSRQFF. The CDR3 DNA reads TGTGCCAGCAGTCCCACTAGCGGCCTTTCCCGGCAGTTCTTC.